Below are 30 T cell receptor beta chains sequenced from a single sample in a study of blood T cell repertoires in COVID-19. The table came from immunoSEQ multiplex PCR; TCRdb's copy has only in-frame clones and leaves some out. The table records 210,000 or so clones, 65% to 90% of them present only once. Sequenced sample: peripheral blood. All receptors come from a human donor in a cohort sampled during active COVID-19.

As to this clone: At one of its ends the junction is not consistent with the germline gene, which may arise from a read error. The V gene is TRBV11-2, the J gene TRBJ1-2; 7 bases fit TRBD1. Germline V lookup: CDR1 SGHAT, CDR2 FQNNGV. This CDR3 is built from 14 residues. The CDR3, as DNA: TGTGCCAGCAGTTTAGGGACAGCATACTATGGCTACACCTTC. It specifies CASSLGTAYYGYTF.

The chain uses TRBV19 and TRBJ1-5; a weak D match, TRBD1 (5 bases). Per germline, CDR1 LNHDA and CDR2 SQIVND (reference sequence). The CDR3 covers 14 residues. V was cut by 1 base and J by 3 bases, with 7 bases left in between. The CDR3 nucleotides are TGTGCCAGTAGTATAGGACAGTTCAATCAGCCCCAGCATTTT. The encoded protein is CASSIGQFNQPQHF.

The V and J genes are TRBV4-1 and TRBJ2-5, with D uncertain. This CDR3 comprises 15 residues. Germline CDR1 is MGHRA and CDR2 is YSYEKL. Trimming shortened V by 1 base and J by 3 bases, and 12 bases separated the two germline ends. This CDR3 is CASSQGWYSKETQYF. In DNA form, the CDR3 reads TGCGCCAGCAGCCAAGGTTGGTACTCCAAAGAGACCCAGTACTTC.

This sequence joins TRBV5-1 and TRBJ1-4; D may be TRBD1 (6 bases). Trimming pared 2 bases from V and 0 bases from J, leaving 11 bases between. This CDR3 is built from 16 residues. The germline CDR1 and CDR2 sequences are SGHRS and YFSETQ. The CDR3, as DNA: TGCGCCAGCAGCTTACCAGAGGGGGCAACTAATGAAAAACTGTTTTTT. Encoded protein: CASSLPEGATNEKLFF.

This chain uses TRBV11-2 with TRBJ2-7; 7 bases match TRBD1. V lost 3 bases to trimming and J lost 3 bases; unmatched junction nucleotides: 2. This CDR3 is built from 13 residues. Germline V gene data show CDR1 as SGHAT and CDR2 as FQNNGV. CDR3 DNA sequence: TGTGCCAGCAGCTTCTCAGGGGGCTACGAGCAGTACTTC. Protein product: CASSFSGGYEQYF. Complete variable domain (other parts from reference TRBV11-2 and TRBJ2-7): EAGVAQSPRYKIIEKRQSVAFWCNPISGHATLYWYQQILGQGPKLLIQFQNNGVVDDSQLPKDRFSAERLKGVDSTLKIQPAKLEDSAVYLCASSFSGGYEQYFGPGTRLTVT.

The gene calls are TRBV5-4 and TRBJ2-7, with 9 nucleotides matching TRBD2. V was pared by 0 bases and J by 2 bases, with 3 bases of the junction left unmatched. This CDR3 is 15 amino acids long. The germline gives CDR1 SGHNT, CDR2 YYREEE (reference sequence). CDR3 residues: CASSLGTSATYEQYF. CDR3 in DNA: TGTGCCAGCAGCTTGGGGACTAGCGCGACCTACGAGCAGTACTTC.

This clone appeared once. This chain joins TRBV6-5 and TRBJ1-2, with D tentatively TRBD1 (5 bases). The CDR3 runs 14 residues. The V gene lost 8 bases and the J gene lost 4 bases, with 17 bases spanning the gap. Germline CDR1 MNHEY, CDR2 SVGAGI. The CDR3 sequence: CASRPPGFGYGYTF. The CDR3 DNA follows: TGTGCCAGCCGCCCCCCAGGGTTTGGCTATGGCTACACCTTC.

For the CDR3, the DNA is TGTGCCAGCAGCGGAGAGGTCCAGGGGCGAATGAAAGCTTTCTTT. Its protein is CASSGEVQGRMKAFF. The chain joins TRBV5-4 to TRBJ1-1; tentative D call: TRBD1 (6 bases). The germline V gene has CDR1 SGHNT and CDR2 YYREEE (reference sequence). The CDR3 consists of 15 residues. Trimming took off 4 bases at V and 9 bases at J, with 22 bases between the two ends.

A note on this clone: A junction end diverges from the germline sequence, so it may reflect a read error. The V gene is TRBV20-1, the J gene TRBJ1-2, with unresolved D. Germline assignment: CDR1 DFQATT and CDR2 SNEGSKA (reference sequence). The CDR3 totals 11 residues. CDR3 amino acids: CSVLEGEAKAF. The CDR3 bases are TGCAGTGTACTAGAGGGAGAAGCAAAGGCCTTC.

This chain uses TRBV29-1 with TRBJ2-7; 14 positions match TRBD2. This CDR3 is built from 13 residues. The J segment lost 5 bases and the V segment lost 4 bases, leaving 1 base of the junction unmatched. Looked up from germline, CDR1 is SQVTM and CDR2 is ANQGSEA. This chain's CDR3 is CSVVGLAGDEQYF. The CDR3, as DNA: TGCAGCGTTGTGGGACTAGCGGGAGACGAGCAGTACTTC.

The CDR3 is CASSQAYDRGRQETQYF. The CDR3 DNA reads as TGTGCCAGCAGCCAGGCCTATGACAGGGGGAGGCAAGAGACCCAGTACTTC. The rearrangement joins TRBV4-2 to TRBJ2-5; TRBD1 agrees at 9 bases. Per the germline V gene, CDR1 is LGHNA and CDR2 is YNFKEQ. The CDR3 is 17 residues long. V trimming: 3 bases; J trimming: 2 bases; junction bases outside the gene matches: 10.

This sequence joins TRBV7-9 and TRBJ2-1, with a tentative D call TRBD2 (6 bases). This CDR3 is 19 amino acids long. Germline CDR1 SEHNR, CDR2 FQNEAQ (reference sequence). V lost 3 bases and J 0 bases, leaving 21 bases between the germline ends. DNA for the CDR3: TGTGCCAGCAGCTTTCGTCGGGGTAGCGGTCCCTCCTCCTACAATGAGCAGTTCTTC. It specifies CASSFRRGSGPSSYNEQFF.

This clone was seen a single time. This chain uses TRBV19 with TRBJ2-2, with TRBD2 identical over 9 bases. V was pared by 4 bases and J by 5 bases, with 8 bases of the junction left unmatched. The CDR3 extends over 16 amino acids. The V gene's germline CDR1 is LNHDA and CDR2 SQIVND (reference sequence). The CDR3 spells CASSTLREGWTGELFF. The CDR3 nucleotides are TGTGCCAGTAGTACGCTGCGGGAGGGGTGGACCGGGGAGCTGTTTTTT. The whole variable domain, filled in from reference TRBV19 and TRBJ2-2, reads DGGITQSPKYLFRKEGQNVTLSCEQNLNHDAMYWYRQDPGQGLRLIYYSQIVNDFQKGDIAEGYSVSREKKESFPLTVTSAQKNPTAFYLCASSTLREGWTGELFFGEGSRLTVL.

This chain joins TRBV14 and TRBJ2-1; the match to TRBD1 covers 7 bases. The V gene end was trimmed by 4 bases and the J gene end by 2 bases; junction bases not matched to a gene: 5. This CDR3 contains 15 residues. Germline V gene lookup returns CDR1 SGHDN and CDR2 FVKESK. CDR3: CASSPYRGTYNEQFF. CDR3 bases: TGTGCCAGCAGCCCCTACAGGGGCACCTACAATGAGCAGTTCTTC. The variable domain in full, completed from reference TRBV14 and TRBJ2-1, reads EAGVTQFPSHSVIEKGQTVTLRCDPISGHDNLYWYRRVMGKEIKFLLHFVKESKQDESGMPNNRFLAERTGGTYSTLKVQPAELEDSGVYFCASSPYRGTYNEQFFGPGTRLTVL.

This clone was observed a few times. This chain uses TRBV25-1 with TRBJ2-7, with TRBD2 matching 8 bases. Germline trimming cut 4 bases from V and 5 bases from J; bases unmatched to any gene: 13. The CDR3 is 16 residues long. Germline V gene sequence: CDR1 MGHDK, CDR2 SYGVNS. CDR3 bases: TGTGCCAGCAGTGTTGAAATCGCGGGAGGCAGCGACGAGCAGTACTTC. Protein: CASSVEIAGGSDEQYF.

The chain uses TRBV27 and TRBJ1-1; no clear D. Trimming removed 3 bases at V and 0 bases at J, with 14 bases between. CDR1 and CDR2 from the germline V gene are MNHEY and SMNVEV (reference sequence). CDR3 length: 16 residues. This chain's CDR3 is CASSFSRRNLNTEAFF. CDR3 nucleotide sequence: TGTGCCAGCAGTTTCAGCCGGCGGAACCTGAACACTGAAGCTTTCTTT.

This clone appeared a single time. This rearrangement joins TRBV11-3 to TRBJ2-2; possible D gene TRBD2, 6 bases. V was pared by 2 bases and J by 5 bases, with 15 bases between. Looked up from germline, CDR1 is SGHNT and CDR2 is YENEEA. CDR3 length equals 16 residues. CDR3 region: CASSLTPGVVTGELFF. The DNA for the CDR3 is TGTGCCAGCAGCTTAACTCCGGGAGTGGTAACCGGGGAGCTGTTTTTT.

This clone was detected once. V and J are TRBV7-2 and TRBJ2-2; D is possibly TRBD1 (6 bases). V lost 1 base to trimming and J lost 1 base, with 13 bases between them. This CDR3 has 17 amino acids. CDR1 and CDR2 (germline): SGHTA, FQGNSA. CDR3: CASSLVLGRGNTGELFF. The DNA of the CDR3 is TGTGCCAGCAGCTTAGTACTCGGCAGGGGGAACACCGGGGAGCTGTTTTTT. Full variable domain (rest looked up from reference TRBV7-2 and TRBJ2-2): GAGVSQSPSNKVTEKGKDVELRCDPISGHTALYWYRQSLGQGLEFLIYFQGNSAPDKSGLPSDRFSAERTGGSVSTLTIQRTQQEDSAVYLCASSLVLGRGNTGELFFGEGSRLTVL.

This clone was seen more than once but under ten times. The chain joins TRBV27 to TRBJ1-4, with D perhaps TRBD1 (6 bases). Germline CDR1 MNHEY, CDR2 SMNVEV (reference sequence). V shed 1 base and J shed 12 bases, with 15 bases lying between them. The CDR3 is 14 residues long. The CDR3 spells CASSLLGGGRELFF. DNA for the CDR3: TGTGCCAGCAGTTTATTAGGGGGGGGTAGAGAACTGTTTTTT.

This clone has a single count. One junction end disagrees with the germline gene, perhaps due to a read error. The V gene is TRBV3-1 (or the pseudogene TRBV3-2), the J gene TRBJ2-7, with a tentative D call TRBD2 (6 bases). The CDR3 has 11 amino acids. Germline V gives CDR1 LGHDT, CDR2 YNNKEL (reference sequence). CDR3 coding DNA: TGTGCCAGCAGCCAGGGGACTGCAGTTAACTTC. This encodes CASSQGTAVNF.

This chain connects TRBV19 to TRBJ2-1; 11 bases map to TRBD2. V trimming: 7 bases; J trimming: 7 bases; junction bases outside the gene matches: 15. The germline CDR1 and CDR2 sequences are LNHDA and SQIVND (reference sequence). The CDR3 runs 17 residues. DNA for the CDR3: TGTGCCAGTAAAAAATCCGGTAGCGGGAGGGCCTGGAATGAGCAGTTCTTC. Amino acid sequence: CASKKSGSGRAWNEQFF.

The chain is built from TRBV18 and TRBJ1-1, with a weak D call TRBD1 (6 bases). Trimming shortened V by 4 bases and J by 5 bases, and 8 bases separated the two germline ends. Germline V gene data show CDR1 as KGHSH and CDR2 as LQKENI. The length of the CDR3 is 12 residues. The CDR3 spells CASSQQGTEAFF. For the CDR3, the DNA is TGTGCCAGCTCACAACAGGGTACTGAAGCTTTCTTT.

This chain joins TRBV28 and TRBJ1-1; D is ambiguous. This CDR3 has 11 amino acids. The V end lost 6 bases, the J end lost 8 bases, and 10 bases lay between the germline ends. Germline-derived CDR1 and CDR2 are MDHEN and SYDVKM. The CDR3 DNA reads as TGTGCCAGCAGACACCTGACAGAAGCTTTCTTT. This encodes CASRHLTEAFF.

The chain combines TRBV10-3 with TRBJ2-7, with 7 bases that match TRBD2. With V trimmed by 0 bases and J by 0 bases, 8 bases remained unmatched. Germline V gene data show CDR1 as ENHRY and CDR2 as SYGVKD. The CDR3 has 17 amino acids. CDR3 loop: CAISESTPRGSSYEQYF. The CDR3 nucleotides are TGTGCCATCAGTGAGTCGACTCCGCGGGGGAGCTCCTACGAGCAGTACTTC.

The gene calls are TRBV6-1 and TRBJ2-7; 12 bases align to TRBD1. Unmatched junction bases numbered 14, after V lost 4 bases and J lost 4 bases. Germline-derived CDR1 and CDR2 are MNHNS and SASEGT. The CDR3 has 18 residues. CDR3 sequence: CASSGPYPGQGALYEQYF. The CDR3 DNA reads TGTGCCAGCAGTGGTCCTTACCCGGGACAGGGGGCTTTGTACGAGCAGTACTTC.

The table lists this clone with a few counts. CDR3 amino acids: CASSQRTANTGELFF. The DNA of the CDR3 is TGCGCCAGCAGCCAACGGACAGCGAACACCGGGGAGCTGTTTTTT. V is TRBV4-1 and J is TRBJ2-2; possibly TRBD1 for D (6 bases). The CDR3 contains 15 residues. V was shortened by 2 bases and J by 0 bases, with 7 bases between the two germline ends. Germline V gene lookup returns CDR1 MGHRA and CDR2 YSYEKL.

The V and J genes are TRBV7-2 and TRBJ1-2, with 11 positions matching TRBD1. The CDR3 runs to 15 residues. Germline lookup yields CDR1 SGHTA and CDR2 FQGNSA. V lost 4 bases, J lost 4 bases, and 5 bases stayed unmatched. This chain's CDR3 is CASSSGQGAIYGYTF. The CDR3, as DNA: TGTGCCAGCAGCTCTGGACAGGGGGCCATCTATGGCTACACCTTC.

The chain employs TRBV14 and TRBJ1-4; TRBD1 matches at 9 bases. V gave up 3 bases and J gave up 0 bases; unmatched junction bases: 2. Looked up from germline, CDR1 is SGHDN and CDR2 is FVKESK. The CDR3 runs 16 residues. The CDR3 loop reads CASSHGTGTTNEKLFF. For the CDR3, the DNA is TGTGCCAGCAGCCATGGGACAGGGACAACTAATGAAAAACTGTTTTTT.

This chain joins TRBV7-2 and TRBJ2-7; D not resolved. V lost 4 bases, J lost 2 bases, and 12 bases lay in between. Germline CDR1 is SGHTA and CDR2 is FQGNSA. The CDR3 spans 14 residues. The CDR3 region is CASSSGGRAYEQYF. CDR3 bases: TGTGCCAGCAGCTCCGGCGGCAGAGCCTACGAGCAGTACTTC.

The V call is TRBV9, the J call TRBJ2-7; TRBD2 agrees at 9 bases. CDR1 and CDR2 (germline): SGDLS, YYNGEE. This CDR3 has 14 amino acids. Germline trimming cut 4 bases from V and 3 bases from J; bases unmatched to any gene: 5. The CDR3 loop reads CASSPSGNHYEQYF. CDR3 bases: TGTGCCAGCAGCCCTAGCGGGAACCACTACGAGCAGTACTTC. The full variable domain, in which reference TRBV9 and TRBJ2-7 provide the parts outside the CDR3, is DSGVTQTPKHLITATGQRVTLRCSPRSGDLSVYWYQQSLDQGLQFLIQYYNGEERAKGNILERFSAQQFPDLHSELNLSSLELGDSALYFCASSPSGNHYEQYFGPGTRLTVT.